One T cell receptor beta chain is described in this entry. Generated by immunoSEQ multiplex PCR, the TCRdb table keeps only in-frame clones and is missing some. Of 26,000 or so clones in the sample, 92% were seen once. The data were taken from a study of T cell changes during pregnancy in multiple sclerosis. V lost 5 bases, J lost 0 bases, and 14 bases lay in between. Germline V gene data show CDR1 as SGHDN and CDR2 as FVKESK. The CDR3 loop spans 15 amino acids. Sequencing was performed on peripheral blood, taken in the first trimester of pregnancy. The source is a female donor in good health, enrolled as a control in a pregnancy study. This chain links TRBV14 with TRBJ2-7; the D gene is possibly TRBD2 (5 bases). The CDR3 sequence: CASSFGIGLSYEQYF. The CDR3 DNA is TGTGCCAGCAGCTTCGGCATCGGACTCTCCTACGAGCAGTACTTC.